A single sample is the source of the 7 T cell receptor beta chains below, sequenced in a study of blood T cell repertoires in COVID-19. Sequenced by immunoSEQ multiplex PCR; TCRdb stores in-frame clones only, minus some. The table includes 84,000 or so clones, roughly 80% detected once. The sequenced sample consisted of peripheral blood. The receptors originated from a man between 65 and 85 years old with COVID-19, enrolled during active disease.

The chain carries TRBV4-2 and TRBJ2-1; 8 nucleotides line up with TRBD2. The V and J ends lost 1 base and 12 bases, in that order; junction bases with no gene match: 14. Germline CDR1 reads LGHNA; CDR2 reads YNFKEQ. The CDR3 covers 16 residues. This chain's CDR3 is CASSQGASGWLGGQFF. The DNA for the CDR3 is TGTGCCAGCAGCCAAGGGGCTAGCGGGTGGTTAGGTGGGCAGTTCTTC.

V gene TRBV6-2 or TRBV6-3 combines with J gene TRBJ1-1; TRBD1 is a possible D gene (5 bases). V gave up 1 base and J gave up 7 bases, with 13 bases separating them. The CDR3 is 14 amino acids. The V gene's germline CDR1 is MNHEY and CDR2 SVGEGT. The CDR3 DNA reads TGTGCCAGCAGTTACTATCAGGGTTTTGGTGAAGCTTTCTTT. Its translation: CASSYYQGFGEAFF.

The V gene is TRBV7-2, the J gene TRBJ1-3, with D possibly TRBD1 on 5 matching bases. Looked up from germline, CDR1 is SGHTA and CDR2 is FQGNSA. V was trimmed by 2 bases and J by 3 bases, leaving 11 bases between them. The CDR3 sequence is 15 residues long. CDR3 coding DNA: TGTGCCAGCAGCTTATCAATAGGGGTTGGAAACACCATATATTTT. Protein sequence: CASSLSIGVGNTIYF.

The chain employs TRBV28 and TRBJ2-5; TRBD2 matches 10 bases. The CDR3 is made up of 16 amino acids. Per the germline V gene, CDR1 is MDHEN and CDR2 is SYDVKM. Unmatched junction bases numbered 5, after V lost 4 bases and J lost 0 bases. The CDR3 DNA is TGTGCCAGCAGTTCCAGACTAGCGGGTTACCAAGAGACCCAGTACTTC. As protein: CASSSRLAGYQETQYF.

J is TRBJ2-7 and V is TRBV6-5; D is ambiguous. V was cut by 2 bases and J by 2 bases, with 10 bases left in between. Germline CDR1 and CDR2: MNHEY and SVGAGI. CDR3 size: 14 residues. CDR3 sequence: CASSYRRGAYEQYF. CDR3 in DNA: TGTGCCAGCAGTTACCGTCGAGGAGCCTACGAGCAGTACTTC.

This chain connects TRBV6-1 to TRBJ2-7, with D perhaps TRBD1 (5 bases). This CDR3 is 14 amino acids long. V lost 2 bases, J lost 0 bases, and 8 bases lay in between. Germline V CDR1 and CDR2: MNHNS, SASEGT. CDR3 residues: CASSETGNSYEQYF. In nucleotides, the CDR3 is TGTGCCAGCAGTGAAACAGGTAACTCCTACGAGCAGTACTTC.

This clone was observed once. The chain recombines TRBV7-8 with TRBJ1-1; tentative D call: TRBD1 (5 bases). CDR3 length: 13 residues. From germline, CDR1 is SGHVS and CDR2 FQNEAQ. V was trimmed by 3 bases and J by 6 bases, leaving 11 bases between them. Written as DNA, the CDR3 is TGTGCCAGCAGCTTTCAGGGAAGAGCTGAAGCTTTCTTT. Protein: CASSFQGRAEAFF.